This is a list of T cell receptor beta chains from one sample in a study of blood T cell repertoires in COVID-19. Profiling relied on immunoSEQ multiplex PCR, and the TCRdb table lists in-frame clones only, not all of them. The sample has around 210,000 clones, roughly 84% seen once. Sequencing used peripheral blood. The receptors originated from a man between 50 and 59 years old with COVID-19, enrolled during active disease. The CDR3 runs from the conserved cysteine through the conserved F or W. Some rows have no size entry. The others give once, few or many, or a class for an expanded clone.

length	size	V	J	CDR3
14	.	TRBV2	TRBJ2-3	CASSEGSSVDTQYF
15	once	TRBV3-1/TRBV3-2	TRBJ1-2	CASSQKPGRGYGYTF
14	few	TRBV19	TRBJ2-1	CASSMSREGSEQFF
16	.	TRBV5-5	TRBJ1-2	CASSLSGSDSNYGYTF
16	.	TRBV5-4	TRBJ1-1	CASSHSGSGDATEAFF
14	once	TRBV27	TRBJ2-7	CASSFDSSSYEQYF
15	.	TRBV12-5	TRBJ1-1	CASGYDRGYGTEAFF
16	few	TRBV6-1	TRBJ1-4	CASSGGSDRAGEKLFF
15	.	TRBV11-3	TRBJ2-2	CASSLGQGNTGELFF
13	.	TRBV5-1	TRBJ1-1	CASSLTGDTEAFF
14	.	TRBV7-9	TRBJ1-2	CASSTGQDDYGYTF
16	few	TRBV10-3	TRBJ2-1	CAISEWGSGSLSEQFF
14	.	TRBV27	TRBJ2-7	CASSPGTYSYEQYF
12	once	TRBV3-1/TRBV3-2	TRBJ2-3	CASSHLTDTQYF
16	.	TRBV9	TRBJ2-5	CASSVGSAGVGETQYF
15	.	TRBV27	TRBJ2-3	CASSGGIIGADTQYF